This T cell receptor (beta chain) derives from a study of graft-versus-host responses after intestinal transplantation. Study-level information: All recipients were transplanted with multivisceral, liver-intestinal, or isolated intestinal grafts. Tacrolimus plus steroids were given to all recipients for roughly three years, preceded by anti-thymocyte globulin induction. Findings of the study overall: After transplant, early declines in HvG clones were associated with peak levels of circulating GvH clones. Where graft-donor T cell macrochimerism was present, patients had high graft-versus-host to host-versus-graft clonal ratios in allografts.

A remark on this clone: Its antigen is unidentified.

V shed 0 bases and J shed 6 bases, with 9 bases lying between them. The CDR3 is 14 amino acids. Germline V gene sequence: CDR1 MGHRA, CDR2 YSYEKL. This table comes from immunoSEQ multiplex PCR, and its TCRdb copy is limited to in-frame clones, with some not included. The sample records around 110,000 clones, 90% being singletons. The J gene is TRBJ1-5, the V gene TRBV4-1; TRBD1 might be the D (6 bases). The sequence was collected from a human donor who received an intestinal transplant. The sample here was unstimulated CD4+ T cells sorted from spleen or lymph node cells, taken before intestinal transplant. CDR3 coding DNA: TGCGCCAGCAGCCAAGACAGGGGTGGTCAGCCCCAGCATTTT. As protein: CASSQDRGGQPQHF.